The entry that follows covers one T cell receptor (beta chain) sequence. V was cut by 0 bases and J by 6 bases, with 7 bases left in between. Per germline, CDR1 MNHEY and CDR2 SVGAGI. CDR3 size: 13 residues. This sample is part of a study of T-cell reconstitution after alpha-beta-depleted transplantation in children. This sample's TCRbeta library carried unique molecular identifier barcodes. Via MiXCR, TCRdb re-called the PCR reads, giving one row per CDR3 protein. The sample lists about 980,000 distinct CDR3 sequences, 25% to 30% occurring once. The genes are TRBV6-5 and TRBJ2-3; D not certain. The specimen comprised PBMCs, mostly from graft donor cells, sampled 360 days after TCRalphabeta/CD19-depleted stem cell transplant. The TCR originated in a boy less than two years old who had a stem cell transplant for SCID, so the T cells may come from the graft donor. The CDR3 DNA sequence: TGTGCCAGCAGTTACTCATTCTCGGATACGCAGTATTTT. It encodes CASSYSFSDTQYF.